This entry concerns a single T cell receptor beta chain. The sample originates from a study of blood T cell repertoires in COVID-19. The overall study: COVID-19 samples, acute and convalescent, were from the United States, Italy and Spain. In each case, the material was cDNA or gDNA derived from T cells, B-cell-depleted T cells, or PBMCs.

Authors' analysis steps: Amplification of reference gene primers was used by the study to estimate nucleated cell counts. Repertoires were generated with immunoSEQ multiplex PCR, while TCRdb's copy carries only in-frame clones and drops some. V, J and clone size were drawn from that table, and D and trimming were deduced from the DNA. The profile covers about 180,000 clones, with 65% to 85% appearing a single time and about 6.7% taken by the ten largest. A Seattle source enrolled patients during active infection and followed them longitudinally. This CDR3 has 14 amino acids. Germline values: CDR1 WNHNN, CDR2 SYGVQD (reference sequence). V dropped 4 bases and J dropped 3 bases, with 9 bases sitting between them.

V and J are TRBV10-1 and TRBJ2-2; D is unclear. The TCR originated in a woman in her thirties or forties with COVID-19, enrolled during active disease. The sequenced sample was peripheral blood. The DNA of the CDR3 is TGCGCCAGCAGTGCGGTTTCTTACACCGGGGAGCTGTTTTTT. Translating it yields CASSAVSYTGELFF.